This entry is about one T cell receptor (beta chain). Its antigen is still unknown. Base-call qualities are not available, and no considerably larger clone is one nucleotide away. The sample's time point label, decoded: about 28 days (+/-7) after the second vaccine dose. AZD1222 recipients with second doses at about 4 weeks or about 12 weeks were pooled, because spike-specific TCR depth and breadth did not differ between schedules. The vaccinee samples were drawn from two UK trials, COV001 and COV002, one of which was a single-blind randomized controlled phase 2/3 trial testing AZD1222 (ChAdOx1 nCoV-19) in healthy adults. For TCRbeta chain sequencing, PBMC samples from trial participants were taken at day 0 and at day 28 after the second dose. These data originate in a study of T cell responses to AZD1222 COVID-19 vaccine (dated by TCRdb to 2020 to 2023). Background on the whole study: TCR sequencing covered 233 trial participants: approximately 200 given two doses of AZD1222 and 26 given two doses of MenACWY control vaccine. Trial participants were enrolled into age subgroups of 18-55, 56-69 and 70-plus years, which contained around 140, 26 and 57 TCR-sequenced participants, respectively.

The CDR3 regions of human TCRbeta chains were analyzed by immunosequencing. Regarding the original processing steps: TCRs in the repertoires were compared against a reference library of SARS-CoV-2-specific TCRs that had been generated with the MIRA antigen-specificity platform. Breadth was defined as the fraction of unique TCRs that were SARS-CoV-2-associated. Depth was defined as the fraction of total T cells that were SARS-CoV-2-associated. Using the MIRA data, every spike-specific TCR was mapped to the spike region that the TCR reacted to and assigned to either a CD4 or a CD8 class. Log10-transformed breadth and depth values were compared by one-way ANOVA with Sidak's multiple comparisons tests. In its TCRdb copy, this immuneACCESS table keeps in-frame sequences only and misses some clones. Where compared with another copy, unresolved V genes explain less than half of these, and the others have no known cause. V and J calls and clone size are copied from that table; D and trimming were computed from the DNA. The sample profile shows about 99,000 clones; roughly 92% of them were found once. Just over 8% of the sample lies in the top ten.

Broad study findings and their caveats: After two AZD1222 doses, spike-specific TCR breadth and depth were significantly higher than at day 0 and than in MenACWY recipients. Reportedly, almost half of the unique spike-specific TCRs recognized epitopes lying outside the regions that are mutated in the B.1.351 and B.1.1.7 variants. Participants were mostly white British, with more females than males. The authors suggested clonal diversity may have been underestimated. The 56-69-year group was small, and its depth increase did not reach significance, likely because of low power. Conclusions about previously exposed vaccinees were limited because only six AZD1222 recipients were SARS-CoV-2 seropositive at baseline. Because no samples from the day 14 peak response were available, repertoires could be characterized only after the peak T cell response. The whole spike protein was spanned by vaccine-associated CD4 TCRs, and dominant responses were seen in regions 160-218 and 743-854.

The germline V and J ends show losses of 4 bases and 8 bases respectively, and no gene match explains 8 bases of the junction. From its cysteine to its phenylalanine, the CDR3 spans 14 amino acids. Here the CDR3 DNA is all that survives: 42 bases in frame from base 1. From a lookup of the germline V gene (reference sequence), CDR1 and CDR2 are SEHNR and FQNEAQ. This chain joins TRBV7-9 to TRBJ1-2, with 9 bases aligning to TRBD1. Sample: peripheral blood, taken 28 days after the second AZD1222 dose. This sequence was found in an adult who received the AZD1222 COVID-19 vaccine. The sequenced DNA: TGTGCCAGCAGCTCACAGGGGGCGCAGGACGGCTACACCTTC. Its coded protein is CASSSQGAQDGYTF.